This T cell receptor (beta chain) stems from a study of long-term antiretroviral therapy in people with HIV (dated 2022 in TCRdb). Study-level background: The earliest samples were collected approximately a decade before the 2015 WHO recommendation for immediate ART, a period when ART was typically delayed until CD4 counts fell. A retrospective serial study tested whether ART initiation and durable HIV suppression were associated with changes in peripheral blood TRB repertoire composition and diversity. A total of 150 to 200 cryopreserved PBMC samples came from 25 to 30 adults with confirmed HIV infection and were collected serially over a mean of roughly 6 years (range 1-12). Of the 30 to 35 participants with HIV, ten to eleven were female. No cross-contamination during QIAcube processing turned up in test extractions that ran a monoclonal T-cell line alongside about 30 polyclonal samples. What the authors observed across the whole study: Owing to limited PBMC availability, only the TCR beta chain was sequenced, without alpha chain pairing. Samples dated from 2004 to 2017, and the ART regimens used may be less effective than current ones. Because pre-ART samples had limited cell numbers, unsorted PBMC were profiled rather than sorted CD4+ and CD8+ T cells. Compared with controls, HIV repertoires had narrower CDR3 length ranges, and the network structure pointed to an antigen-experienced repertoire that shifted only slightly toward naive after ART. At every time point, the repertoire was dominated by expanded TRB clones first identified before ART initiation, although this dominance fluctuated and, in many PLHIV, declined after ART. Inferences about post-ART repertoire changes were limited because no data were available on ART adherence, viral resistance or therapy changes. A significant increase in TRB diversity was found to be associated with ART initiation, although TRB diversity was observed to remain significantly below that of transplant donor controls even after long-term ART.

At the junction V is shortened by 5 bases and J by 4 bases; bases outside the gene matches: 14. Via the germline V gene, CDR1 is MDHEN and CDR2 SYDVKM. The CDR3 measures 16 amino acids from cysteine to phenylalanine. Only CDR3 DNA is held: 48 bases, read in frame from base 1. About this clone: Its cognate antigen has yet to be identified. No base qualities exist here, and no much larger clone lies one base off it.

To be included, a participant needed at least one PBMC sample from before ART initiation plus at least two post-ART samples. All participants with HIV were treated in the United States of America. Cryopreserved samples of about 0.95-10 million PBMC were thawed and washed before DNA extraction. At the time of the earliest PBMC sample, participants with HIV were aged between roughly 23 and 60 years. PBMC samples were contributed by each participant from 1-4 timepoints before ART initiation and 2-8 timepoints after ART initiation, with a median of 7 samples. For every participant, serial HIV viral load, CD4+ T-cell count, ART history and demographic data were obtained. Genomic DNA was extracted from unsorted PBMC with a Qiagen kit on a QIAcube, with processing performed in batches of 12 samples. The immunoSEQ hsTCRB v3.0 assay was used at survey level resolution for TRB variable region sequencing. TRB sequencing targeted a depth of roughly 35,000-50,000 T-cell genomes per sample. An Illumina MiSeq with a v3 150-cycle kit was used to sequence the pooled TRB libraries. The source study handled its data this way. Repertoire analysis ran in R within a reproducible Nextflow workflow covering QC, data transformation and analysis. Custom analyses were implemented in LymphoSeq2, an R package for AIRR-Seq data exploration. Several samples that produced fewer than 5000 total TRB sequences were removed, so approximately 190 HIV repertoires were analyzed. Of the roughly 180 retained HIV repertoires, almost 60 were collected before and 120 to 140 after ART initiation. Repertoires were downsampled to 5000 TRB nucleotide sequences, with summary statistics averaged over 100 downsampling iterations. TRB sequences were retained for analysis only if CDR3 regions of at least seven amino acids were present. Diversity was measured with a Shannon entropy-derived clonality score and the Gini coefficient. In repertoire networks, the top 5000 CDR3 amino acid sequences were linked whenever an edit distance of one separated two sequences. For TRB CDR3 amino acid sequences, GLIPH2 was used to predict antigen specificity groups and MHC restriction. To flag known CMV, EBV, HIV or tissue antigen associations, CDR3 amino acid sequences were matched against VDJdb and McPAS-TCR. Pre-ART, post-ART and control groups were compared with Wilcoxon signed-rank tests and Holm-Bonferroni correction. Not all clones reach the TCRdb copy of this immuneACCESS table, which keeps in-frame sequences only. Checked studies attribute under half of the gap to unresolved V genes and leave the rest unexplained. V and J calls and clone size are those listed in that table; D and trimming were worked out from the DNA. The sample profile shows about 18,000 clones; roughly 80% of them were found once. The top ten hold more than 15% of the sample.

This receptor was taken from a woman aged 18-29 years with HIV. In this chain, TRBV28 is recombined with TRBJ2-7; 7 junctional bases match TRBD1. Here the sequenced sample was unsorted PBMCs, taken 0.6 years after starting antiretroviral therapy. The nucleotide sequence is given as TGTGCCAGCAGTACTCCTCCACAGGGGATGAATTACGAGCAGTACTTC. Its coded protein is CASSTPPQGMNYEQYF.